This T cell receptor (beta chain) was documented in a study of T cell responses to AZD1222 COVID-19 vaccine. Trimming pared 0 bases from V and 4 bases from J, leaving 15 bases between. The CDR3 is 16 amino acids. The germline CDR1 and CDR2 sequences are SGHKS and YYEKEE (reference sequence). Method: immunoSEQ multiplex PCR; TCRdb's copy keeps in-frame clones and lacks some. The table has tens of thousands of clones, 85% to 90% seen once. V usage is TRBV5-5 and J usage is TRBJ2-3; TRBD1 is a possible D gene (6 bases). This receptor was obtained from an adult who received the AZD1222 COVID-19 vaccine. The sample here was peripheral blood, taken 28 days after the second AZD1222 dose. CDR3 bases: TGTGCCAGCAGCTTGGCCGGGCAGGGGAGCGCAGATACGCAGTATTTT. It encodes CASSLAGQGSADTQYF.